Listed below are T cell receptor beta chains from one sample, sequenced in a study of blood T cell repertoires in COVID-19. Generated by immunoSEQ multiplex PCR, the TCRdb table keeps only in-frame clones and is missing some. The sample records about 110,000 clones, under 95% being singletons. The sequenced sample was peripheral blood. Receptor source: a woman between 25 and 40 years old with acute or convalescent COVID-19. Each CDR3 is given with its conserved first and last residue. Fields, in order: J gene, V gene, clone size, D gene, CDR3 DNA, CDR3 protein. A D gene is named only where the DNA matches it firmly. Expanded clones get a size class; other rows say once, few or many, or leave the size out.

j_call: TRBJ2-1; v_call: TRBV6-5; clone_size: NA; d_call: NA; cdr3_nt: TGTGCCAGCTCTCTCAGGGAATACAATGAGCAGTTCTTC; cdr3_aa: CASSLREYNEQFF
j_call: TRBJ1-1; v_call: TRBV5-6; clone_size: NA; d_call: NA; cdr3_nt: TGTGCCAGCAGCTTGGTGGCGGAGAAAGCTTTCTTT; cdr3_aa: CASSLVAEKAFF
j_call: TRBJ2-7; v_call: TRBV28; clone_size: NA; d_call: TRBD1; cdr3_nt: TGTGCCAGCAGTTTAGTACCTGGACAGGGGGCTGTGGAGCAGTACTTC; cdr3_aa: CASSLVPGQGAVEQYF
j_call: TRBJ1-5; v_call: TRBV20-1; clone_size: NA; d_call: NA; cdr3_nt: TGCAGTGCTAGTGAACTGGGCAGCTCAAGCAATCAGCCCCAGCATTTT; cdr3_aa: CSASELGSSSNQPQHF
j_call: TRBJ1-2; v_call: TRBV28; clone_size: NA; d_call: NA; cdr3_nt: TGTGCCAGCAGTTCCCAGGGTTGGGGCTATGGCTACACCTTC; cdr3_aa: CASSSQGWGYGYTF
j_call: TRBJ1-1; v_call: TRBV10-3; clone_size: NA; d_call: NA; cdr3_nt: TGTGCCATCAGTGCAATGCGGGAAAGCACTGAAGCTTTCTTT; cdr3_aa: CAISAMRESTEAFF
j_call: TRBJ1-6; v_call: TRBV7-2; clone_size: once; d_call: TRBD1; cdr3_nt: TGTGCCAGCAGCCGGACAGGGGGCTCCTATAATTCACCCCTCCACTTT; cdr3_aa: CASSRTGGSYNSPLHF
j_call: TRBJ1-2; v_call: TRBV6-1; clone_size: NA; d_call: NA; cdr3_nt: TGTGCCAGCAGTGAATCAGGACGACGGGGTGGCTACACCTTC; cdr3_aa: CASSESGRRGGYTF
j_call: TRBJ1-5; v_call: TRBV28; clone_size: NA; d_call: NA; cdr3_nt: TGTGCCAGCAAGAACCCCCGGGCCAAGGGGAATCAGCCCCAGCATTTT; cdr3_aa: CASKNPRAKGNQPQHF
j_call: TRBJ1-3; v_call: TRBV3-1/TRBV3-2; clone_size: once; d_call: NA; cdr3_nt: TGTGCCAGCAGATCACAGGGTATCTCTGGAAACACCATATATTTT; cdr3_aa: CASRSQGISGNTIYF
j_call: TRBJ1-4; v_call: TRBV4-3; clone_size: NA; d_call: TRBD1; cdr3_nt: TGCGCCAGCAGCCAAGGGGGACAGGGACCAACTAATGAAAAACTGTTTTTT; cdr3_aa: CASSQGGQGPTNEKLFF
j_call: TRBJ1-1; v_call: TRBV14; clone_size: NA; d_call: NA; cdr3_nt: TGTGCCAGCAGTTCGGGACTTCGCCGAACTGAAGCTTTCTTT; cdr3_aa: CASSSGLRRTEAFF
j_call: TRBJ1-1; v_call: TRBV7-9; clone_size: NA; d_call: TRBD1; cdr3_nt: TGTGCCAGCAGCTCCAGCCGGGACAGGGGTGAAGCTTTCTTT; cdr3_aa: CASSSSRDRGEAFF
j_call: TRBJ1-5; v_call: TRBV6-5; clone_size: NA; d_call: NA; cdr3_nt: TGTGCCAGCAGTTACACAACAGGTCAGCCCCAGCATTTT; cdr3_aa: CASSYTTGQPQHF
j_call: TRBJ1-6; v_call: TRBV18; clone_size: NA; d_call: NA; cdr3_nt: TGTGCCAGCTCACCTGGCGCAGGAATAAATTCACCCCTCCACTTT; cdr3_aa: CASSPGAGINSPLHF
j_call: TRBJ2-5; v_call: TRBV6-5; clone_size: NA; d_call: NA; cdr3_nt: TGTGCCAGCAGGACGCCGGGACTAGAGACCCAGTACTTC; cdr3_aa: CASRTPGLETQYF
j_call: TRBJ2-1; v_call: TRBV7-6; clone_size: NA; d_call: NA; cdr3_nt: TGTGCCAGCAGCTCCCTAGGGGATGAGCAGTTCTTC; cdr3_aa: CASSSLGDEQFF
j_call: TRBJ2-3; v_call: TRBV19; clone_size: NA; d_call: TRBD2; cdr3_nt: TGTGCCAGTAGTATTAGTGGACTAGCGGGAGCAGATACGCAGTATTTT; cdr3_aa: CASSISGLAGADTQYF
j_call: TRBJ1-1; v_call: TRBV14; clone_size: once; d_call: NA; cdr3_nt: TGTGCCAGCAGCCAAGTTTACCTAAGGAACAGGAACACTGAAGCTTTCTTT; cdr3_aa: CASSQVYLRNRNTEAFF
j_call: TRBJ2-1; v_call: TRBV11-2; clone_size: NA; d_call: TRBD2; cdr3_nt: TGTGCCAGCAGCTTCGGACTAGACCCCGGGAATGAGCAGTTCTTC; cdr3_aa: CASSFGLDPGNEQFF
j_call: TRBJ2-1; v_call: TRBV4-3; clone_size: NA; d_call: TRBD2; cdr3_nt: TGCGCCAGCAGCCAAGAGTATGGACTAGCGGGAGAGTCCTACAATGAGCAGTTCTTC; cdr3_aa: CASSQEYGLAGESYNEQFF
j_call: TRBJ1-4; v_call: TRBV11-2; clone_size: NA; d_call: NA; cdr3_nt: TGTGCCAGCAGCTTAGATTTAACGTGGGACTTAGGGAAGGAAAAACTGTTTTTT; cdr3_aa: CASSLDLTWDLGKEKLFF
j_call: TRBJ2-7; v_call: TRBV11-3; clone_size: NA; d_call: TRBD2; cdr3_nt: TGTGCCAGTCCGGCGGGAGACCGCTGCCACGAGCAGTACTTC; cdr3_aa: CASPAGDRCHEQYF
j_call: TRBJ2-1; v_call: TRBV6-1; clone_size: NA; d_call: NA; cdr3_nt: TGTGCCAGCAGTTTTAGCGTCAATGAGCAGTTCTTC; cdr3_aa: CASSFSVNEQFF
j_call: TRBJ2-7; v_call: TRBV6-5; clone_size: NA; d_call: NA; cdr3_nt: TGTGCCAGCAGTTACGGAGCGGGTCCTGCCCAGCAGTACTTC; cdr3_aa: CASSYGAGPAQQYF
j_call: TRBJ2-3; v_call: TRBV15; clone_size: NA; d_call: TRBD2; cdr3_nt: TGTGCCACCAGCAGAGAAAGCGGGGGCCCTGGGGATACGCAGTATTTT; cdr3_aa: CATSRESGGPGDTQYF
j_call: TRBJ1-1; v_call: TRBV29-1; clone_size: NA; d_call: NA; cdr3_nt: TGCAGCGCCGAACCACAGCAGGGGACTGAAGCTTTCTTT; cdr3_aa: CSAEPQQGTEAFF
j_call: TRBJ1-6; v_call: TRBV6-5; clone_size: NA; d_call: TRBD1; cdr3_nt: TGTGCCAGCAGTCCAAGCGACAGGGGAGGATCACCCCTCCACTTT; cdr3_aa: CASSPSDRGGSPLHF
j_call: TRBJ1-1; v_call: TRBV4-1; clone_size: NA; d_call: TRBD1; cdr3_nt: TGCGCCAGCAGCCCAGAAACATTGACGGGCCCAGGGGGGAACACTGAAGCTTTCTTT; cdr3_aa: CASSPETLTGPGGNTEAFF
j_call: TRBJ2-4; v_call: TRBV28; clone_size: NA; d_call: NA; cdr3_nt: TGTGCCTCATCCCAGGGGCGCTGGGACATTCAGTACTTC; cdr3_aa: CASSQGRWDIQYF
j_call: TRBJ2-2; v_call: TRBV19; clone_size: NA; d_call: NA; cdr3_nt: TGTGCCAGTATAGGGGCCGGGGAGCTGTTTTTT; cdr3_aa: CASIGAGELFF
j_call: TRBJ1-1; v_call: TRBV11-2; clone_size: NA; d_call: TRBD1; cdr3_nt: TGTGCCAGCGCTAGAATACAGGGGGCGTTTTTTGGGCAACAAGCTTTCTTT; cdr3_aa: CASARIQGAFFGQQAFF
j_call: TRBJ1-3; v_call: TRBV5-4; clone_size: NA; d_call: NA; cdr3_nt: TGTGCCAGCAGTTCGGGCGCTACAGGTGGTGGAAACACCATATATTTT; cdr3_aa: CASSSGATGGGNTIYF
j_call: TRBJ2-1; v_call: TRBV7-8; clone_size: NA; d_call: NA; cdr3_nt: TGTGCCAGCAGCTTTTATCAGGGGCCGCCCCGGCCGAACAATGAGCAGTTCTTC; cdr3_aa: CASSFYQGPPRPNNEQFF
j_call: TRBJ2-7; v_call: TRBV5-4; clone_size: NA; d_call: TRBD1; cdr3_nt: TGTGCCAGCAGCTTACCAAGACAGGGTCGGCCCGAGCAGTACTTC; cdr3_aa: CASSLPRQGRPEQYF
j_call: TRBJ2-7; v_call: TRBV9; clone_size: NA; d_call: TRBD1; cdr3_nt: TGTGCCAGCAGAGACAGGGACTCCTACGAGCAGTACTTC; cdr3_aa: CASRDRDSYEQYF
j_call: TRBJ2-2; v_call: TRBV29-1; clone_size: NA; d_call: NA; cdr3_nt: TGCAGCGTCCATGCGAACACCGGGGAGCTGTTTTTT; cdr3_aa: CSVHANTGELFF
j_call: TRBJ1-1; v_call: TRBV28; clone_size: NA; d_call: NA; cdr3_nt: TGTGCCAGCAGTCAGGACAGTGGACCTGAAGCTTTCTTT; cdr3_aa: CASSQDSGPEAFF
j_call: TRBJ1-2; v_call: TRBV5-8; clone_size: once; d_call: TRBD1; cdr3_nt: TGTGCCAGCAGCCCGGACAGGGGAAAGCGAAATGGCTACACCTTC; cdr3_aa: CASSPDRGKRNGYTF
j_call: TRBJ2-7; v_call: TRBV30; clone_size: NA; d_call: NA; cdr3_nt: TGTGCCTGGGGGCACAGGGAGGGGAGCTACGAGCAGTACTTC; cdr3_aa: CAWGHREGSYEQYF
j_call: TRBJ1-4; v_call: TRBV28; clone_size: NA; d_call: TRBD1; cdr3_nt: TGTGCCAGCAGAACGGGGACAGGGAGCGGCCATAATGAAAAACTGTTTTTT; cdr3_aa: CASRTGTGSGHNEKLFF
j_call: TRBJ2-1; v_call: TRBV7-2; clone_size: NA; d_call: TRBD2; cdr3_nt: TGTGCCAGCAGCACTGCCGGGACTAGCGTGCAGTTCTTC; cdr3_aa: CASSTAGTSVQFF
j_call: TRBJ1-2; v_call: TRBV18; clone_size: NA; d_call: NA; cdr3_nt: TGTGCCAGCTCACCACCTCCAGTCGAAATCTATGGCTACACCTTC; cdr3_aa: CASSPPPVEIYGYTF
j_call: TRBJ1-2; v_call: TRBV6-4; clone_size: NA; d_call: TRBD1; cdr3_nt: TGTGCCAGCAGTTATCCGGGACAGAACTATGGCTACACCTTC; cdr3_aa: CASSYPGQNYGYTF
j_call: TRBJ2-2; v_call: TRBV19; clone_size: NA; d_call: NA; cdr3_nt: TGTGCCAGTAGCCCGACATTAGCGGCGAACACCGGGGAGCTGTTTTTT; cdr3_aa: CASSPTLAANTGELFF
j_call: TRBJ1-3; v_call: TRBV15; clone_size: once; d_call: TRBD1; cdr3_nt: TGTGCCACCAGCATAGACAGGGGTGGAAACACCATATATTTT; cdr3_aa: CATSIDRGGNTIYF
j_call: TRBJ1-3; v_call: TRBV7-2; clone_size: NA; d_call: NA; cdr3_nt: TGTGCCAGCAGCTCGATCTGGGGCGGCTCTGGAAACACCATATATTTT; cdr3_aa: CASSSIWGGSGNTIYF
j_call: TRBJ1-2; v_call: TRBV9; clone_size: NA; d_call: NA; cdr3_nt: TGTGCCAGCAGCGTAGACCAGGCCCAGGGCTACACCTTC; cdr3_aa: CASSVDQAQGYTF
j_call: TRBJ2-5; v_call: TRBV6-5; clone_size: NA; d_call: TRBD2; cdr3_nt: TGTGCCAGCAGTTCCCATTCTAGCGGGAGTGAGACCCAGTACTTC; cdr3_aa: CASSSHSSGSETQYF